This entry features one T cell receptor (beta chain) sequence. This entry comes from a study of T cell changes during pregnancy in multiple sclerosis. Libraries were prepared by immunoSEQ multiplex PCR; TCRdb keeps only in-frame clonotypes and omits some of them. The sample carries fewer than 75,000 clones, 91% recorded once. This clonotype originated in a female donor with multiple sclerosis, enrolled in a pregnancy study. This sample comprised peripheral blood, obtained in the first trimester of pregnancy.

The CDR3, as DNA: TGTGCCAGCAGCTTAGGGGTGATCAGGGGGGATCAGCCCCAGCATTTT. Translated, it gives CASSLGVIRGDQPQHF. This sequence joins TRBV7-9 and TRBJ1-5, with 7 bases that match TRBD1. V lost 1 base to trimming and J lost 5 bases; unmatched junction nucleotides: 8. This CDR3 contains 16 residues. Germline CDR1 SEHNR, CDR2 FQNEAQ (reference sequence). Based on the CDR3 plus reference TRBV7-9 and TRBJ1-5, the full variable domain is DTGVSQNPRHKITKRGQNVTFRCDPISEHNRLYWYRQTLGQGPEFLTYFQNEAQLEKSRLLSDRFSAERPKGSFSTLEIQRTEQGDSAMYLCASSLGVIRGDQPQHFGDGTRLSIL.